This T cell receptor beta chain appears in the sequencing data of a study of shared clonotypes between healthy human individuals. Germline-derived CDR1 and CDR2 are MNHEY and SVGAGI. The CDR3 loop spans 13 amino acids. The V and J ends lost 5 bases and 6 bases, in that order; junction bases with no gene match: 3. Data came from immunoSEQ multiplex PCR; TCRdb stores just in-frame clones and leaves some out. This table holds a few million clones, just over 90% found once. V usage is TRBV6-5 and J usage is TRBJ1-5; 8 bases line up with TRBD1. The sample comprised naive CD4+ T cells from PBMCs. The subset here: CD45RA+ positively selected. This receptor was identified in a man between 18 and 29 years old in good health. Some clones in this sample may be carry-over from other donors' samples. CDR3 region: CASSEQGVQPQHF. The CDR3, as DNA: TGTGCCAGCAGTGAACAGGGGGTTCAGCCCCAGCATTTT.